Shown below are 30 T cell receptor beta chains from a single sample sequenced in a study of radiotherapy plus CTLA-4 blockade in lung cancer. TCRdb's copy holds only in-frame clones and misses some; the assay was immunoSEQ multiplex PCR. The table lists 81,000 or so clones, more than 80% of them singletons. The specimen was peripheral blood, collected from a patient treated with radiotherapy plus ipilimumab. The origin of the receptors is a human donor with non-small cell lung cancer who had stable disease on radiotherapy plus ipilimumab.

This rearrangement joins TRBV6-1 to TRBJ1-2; D uncertain. Germline V gene sequence: CDR1 MNHNS, CDR2 SASEGT. The CDR3 loop spans 11 amino acids. With 10 bases removed from V and 8 bases from J, the gap between germline ends came to 14 bases. The CDR3 spells CANKGLGGYTF. CDR3 bases: TGTGCCAACAAAGGGTTGGGAGGCTACACCTTC.

V and J are TRBV19 and TRBJ2-1; 8 positions agree with TRBD1. In germline, CDR1 is LNHDA, CDR2 SQIVND (reference sequence). J gave up 5 bases and V 7 bases, and 10 bases lay outside the gene matches. The CDR3 runs to 15 residues. CDR3 nucleotide sequence: TGTGCCAGTAACCCCGGACAGGGTAAAAACAATGAGCAGTTCTTC. It yields the protein CASNPGQGKNNEQFF.

This rearrangement joins TRBV9 to TRBJ2-7; 8 bases match TRBD1. Germline V gene lookup returns CDR1 SGDLS and CDR2 YYNGEE. J lost 3 bases, V lost 4 bases, and 6 bases had no gene match. The CDR3 is made up of 14 amino acids. The CDR3 here is CASSPRQGIYEQYF. DNA of the CDR3: TGTGCCAGCAGCCCCCGACAGGGGATCTACGAGCAGTACTTC. Based on the CDR3 plus reference TRBV9 and TRBJ2-7, the full variable domain is DSGVTQTPKHLITATGQRVTLRCSPRSGDLSVYWYQQSLDQGLQFLIQYYNGEERAKGNILERFSAQQFPDLHSELNLSSLELGDSALYFCASSPRQGIYEQYFGPGTRLTVT.

This rearrangement joins TRBV7-2 to TRBJ2-5, with unresolved D. The CDR3 contains 14 residues. The V end was cut by 4 bases, the J end by 5 bases, with 14 bases between. Germline loops: CDR1 SGHTA, CDR2 FQGNSA. In nucleotides, the CDR3 is TGTGCCAGCAGCTCCCCAACATTCACGGAGACCCAGTACTTC. The encoded protein is CASSSPTFTETQYF. Full variable domain (rest looked up from reference TRBV7-2 and TRBJ2-5): GAGVSQSPSNKVTEKGKDVELRCDPISGHTALYWYRQSLGQGLEFLIYFQGNSAPDKSGLPSDRFSAERTGGSVSTLTIQRTQQEDSAVYLCASSSPTFTETQYFGPGTRLLVL.

This sequence joins TRBV27 and TRBJ2-3; no clear D. V gave up 5 bases and J gave up 8 bases, with 20 bases separating them. The CDR3 consists of 15 residues. The V gene's germline CDR1 is MNHEY and CDR2 SMNVEV (reference sequence). The chain's CDR3 is CASSQTPTGVSTQYF. CDR3 DNA sequence: TGTGCCAGCAGTCAAACCCCCACGGGTGTCAGTACGCAGTATTTT.

A single count supports this clone. The V gene is TRBV6-5, the J gene TRBJ2-7; D call uncertain. V was shortened by 0 bases and J by 5 bases, with 11 bases between the two germline ends. Germline V gene sequence: CDR1 MNHEY, CDR2 SVGAGI. The CDR3 covers 14 residues. CDR3 in amino acids: CASSYSIWVDEQYF. The CDR3 DNA reads as TGTGCCAGCAGTTACTCGATTTGGGTCGACGAGCAGTACTTC.

The chain combines TRBV2 with TRBJ1-4, with a possible D match to TRBD1 (5 bases). The CDR3 runs to 15 residues. V shed 7 bases and J shed 5 bases, with 17 bases lying between them. Per the germline V gene, CDR1 is SNHLY and CDR2 is FYNNEI. The CDR3 protein is CASTDLRQGNEKLFF. In DNA form, the CDR3 reads TGTGCCAGCACCGACCTTCGGCAGGGAAATGAAAAACTGTTTTTT.

The rearrangement links TRBV6-1 to TRBJ1-5; perhaps TRBD1 as D (5 bases). From germline, CDR1 is MNHNS and CDR2 SASEGT. CDR3 length: 14 residues. V was clipped by 3 bases and J by 0 bases, with 6 bases between them. The CDR3 loop reads CASSDRVSNQPQHF. The CDR3 DNA reads TGTGCCAGCAGTGACAGGGTTAGCAATCAGCCCCAGCATTTT.

This clone was seen just once. The V and J genes are TRBV4-1 and TRBJ2-3; 11 bases are shared with TRBD2. This CDR3 region has 17 residues. V shed 4 bases and J 5 bases; nucleotides not matched to a gene: 11. Per germline, CDR1 MGHRA and CDR2 YSYEKL. In DNA form, the CDR3 reads TGCGCCAGCAGCCCACTACTAGCGGGAGCCTCTCTAGATACGCAGTATTTT. Translating gives CASSPLLAGASLDTQYF.

As DNA, the CDR3 is TGCGCCAGCAGCTCAGGGACAGGTACTAGCACAGATACGCAGTATTTT. This translates into CASSSGTGTSTDTQYF. The rearrangement uses TRBV5-1 and TRBJ2-3, with 8 bases identical to TRBD1. J was trimmed by 0 bases and V by 3 bases; bases with no gene match: 6. Germline CDR1 is SGHRS and CDR2 is YFSETQ. CDR3 length equals 16 residues.

This chain connects TRBV7-2 to TRBJ2-7; 7 positions agree with TRBD2. The germline CDR1 and CDR2 sequences are SGHTA and FQGNSA. Trimming at V came to 5 bases and at J to 4 bases, leaving 14 bases not matched to a gene. The CDR3 is made up of 16 amino acids. CDR3 sequence reads: CASSPEWGAGLYEQYF. Here the CDR3 DNA reads TGTGCCAGCAGCCCGGAGTGGGGAGCGGGATTGTACGAGCAGTACTTC.

V usage is TRBV6-5 and J usage is TRBJ1-1, with 10 positions matching TRBD1. This CDR3 spans 12 amino acids. The trim removed 10 bases at V and 7 bases at J, leaving 6 bases unmatched. Per the germline V gene, CDR1 is MNHEY and CDR2 is SVGAGI. In nucleotides, the CDR3 is TGTGCCACCTGGACAGGGGGGTATGAAGCTTTCTTT. Its protein is CATWTGGYEAFF.

The V and J genes are TRBV6-6 and TRBJ1-1; D is uncertain. Germline V gene sequence: CDR1 MNHNY, CDR2 SVGAGI (reference sequence). V was clipped by 0 bases and J by 8 bases, with 7 bases between them. This CDR3 is built from 12 residues. CDR3: CASSYSSAEAFF. The CDR3 nucleotides read TGTGCCAGCAGTTACTCGTCGGCGGAAGCTTTCTTT.

The chain recombines TRBV2 with TRBJ2-2; 11 bases align to TRBD2. CDR3 size: 16 residues. V was clipped by 6 bases and J by 1 base; unmatched bases: 4. Germline V gives CDR1 SNHLY, CDR2 FYNNEI. The chain's CDR3 is CASRLGLAGNTGELFF. The DNA for the CDR3 is TGTGCCAGCAGACTAGGACTAGCGGGGAACACCGGGGAGCTGTTTTTT.

As for this clone: Different DNA sequences within this sample yield the same CDR3. This rearrangement joins TRBV28 to TRBJ2-7; possibly TRBD1 or TRBD2 for D (5 bases each). Germline-derived CDR1 and CDR2 are MDHEN and SYDVKM. This CDR3 spans 11 amino acids. V was pared by 3 bases and J by 5 bases, with 5 bases between. CDR3 in amino acids: CASSLGDEQYF. CDR3 in DNA: TGTGCCAGCAGTTTGGGGGACGAGCAGTACTTC.

CDR3 sequence reads: CASIFTGNTEAFF. The CDR3 DNA reads as TGTGCCAGCATATTTACGGGGAACACTGAAGCTTTCTTT. This rearrangement joins TRBV6-6 to TRBJ1-1; D is unresolved. The germline V gene has CDR1 MNHNY and CDR2 SVGAGI (reference sequence). This CDR3 spans 13 amino acids. Trimming removed 7 bases from V and 1 base from J, with 10 bases in between.

The chain employs TRBV6-4 and TRBJ2-1; 12 positions match TRBD2. Germline CDR1 reads MRHNA; CDR2 reads SNTAGT. This CDR3 spans 15 amino acids. The V segment lost 6 bases and the J segment 4 bases; nucleotides outside the gene matches: 4. The CDR3 loop is CASSPLAGGYNEQFF. The CDR3 DNA reads TGTGCCAGCAGCCCCCTAGCGGGGGGGTACAATGAGCAGTTCTTC.

J is TRBJ2-5 and V is TRBV2; 10 positions agree with TRBD2. Per germline, CDR1 SNHLY and CDR2 FYNNEI. With V trimmed by 7 bases and J by 5 bases, 4 bases remained unmatched. The CDR3 sequence is 13 residues long. The CDR3 protein is CASTLAGVETQYF. CDR3 in DNA: TGTGCCAGCACCCTAGCGGGAGTGGAGACCCAGTACTTC.

In DNA form, the CDR3 reads TGTGCCACCAGTCCGAGGGGGCGAAGTACCGGGGAGCTGTTTTTT. This codes for CATSPRGRSTGELFF. The rearrangement joins TRBV15 to TRBJ2-2; 7 nucleotides align to TRBD1. The germline V gene encodes CDR1 LNHNV and CDR2 YYDKDF (reference sequence). The CDR3 loop spans 15 amino acids. Germline trimming cut 6 bases from V and 5 bases from J; bases unmatched to any gene: 9.

This clone was detected only a few times. The rearrangement links TRBV4-1 to TRBJ2-1; 8 nucleotides agree with TRBD1. The J segment lost 9 bases and the V segment lost 1 base, leaving 20 bases of the junction unmatched. Germline values: CDR1 MGHRA, CDR2 YSYEKL. The CDR3 has 19 amino acids. The CDR3 DNA is TGCGCCAGCAGCCAAGGCCTTGGGGGGTGGCAGGGGGCGCGTGGTGAGCAGTTCTTC. Translating it yields CASSQGLGGWQGARGEQFF.

The chain recombines TRBV30 with TRBJ2-7; TRBD2 agrees at 10 bases. The J segment lost 6 bases and the V segment lost 2 bases, leaving 4 bases of the junction unmatched. The CDR3 runs to 13 residues. Germline V gene data show CDR1 as GTSNPN and CDR2 as SVGIG (reference sequence). The DNA for the CDR3 is TGTGCCTGGAGTCTAGCGGGAGTTGGCGAGCAGTACTTC. Its protein is CAWSLAGVGEQYF.

This chain joins TRBV5-5 and TRBJ2-7; TRBD2 might be the D (6 bases). CDR3 size: 15 residues. V was shortened by 4 bases and J by 2 bases, with 16 bases between the two germline ends. Germline CDR1 is SGHKS and CDR2 is YYEKEE (reference sequence). This CDR3 reads CASSPPGEVPYEQYF. The CDR3, as DNA: TGTGCCAGCAGCCCCCCCGGGGAGGTACCCTACGAGCAGTACTTC.

The chain has TRBV27 and TRBJ2-6, with 7 bases that match TRBD1. The CDR3 covers 19 residues. J lost 0 bases, V lost 6 bases, and 14 bases had no gene match. Germline V lookup: CDR1 MNHEY, CDR2 SMNVEV (reference sequence). Written as DNA, the CDR3 is TGTGCCAGCAGGAGCCTCGGGACAGACCTTCTCTCTGGGGCCAACGTCCTGACTTTC. As protein: CASRSLGTDLLSGANVLTF.

The gene calls are TRBV5-1 and TRBJ2-1; 10 bases agree with TRBD2. This CDR3 has 15 residues. From germline, CDR1 is SGHRS and CDR2 YFSETQ. V was clipped by 5 bases and J by 4 bases; unmatched bases: 6. The CDR3 nucleotides read TGCGCCAGCAGAACCGGGACTAGCGAGTACAATGAGCAGTTCTTC. Its protein is CASRTGTSEYNEQFF.

The V gene is TRBV19, the J gene TRBJ1-5; a possible D gene is TRBD1 (5 bases). CDR3 length: 16 residues. CDR1 and CDR2 (germline): LNHDA, SQIVND (reference sequence). The V gene lost 5 bases and the J gene lost 2 bases, with 16 bases spanning the gap. This chain's CDR3 is CASSPFFRGGNQPQHF. The CDR3 DNA sequence: TGTGCCAGTAGTCCCTTTTTCCGGGGGGGCAATCAGCCCCAGCATTTT.

This rearrangement joins TRBV30 to TRBJ2-3, with 10 positions matching TRBD2. The CDR3 loop spans 16 amino acids. CDR1 and CDR2 from the germline V gene are GTSNPN and SVGIG (reference sequence). The V and J ends lost 1 base and 2 bases, in that order; junction bases with no gene match: 6. The CDR3 DNA reads TGTGCCTGGAGTGATGCTAGCGGGGGCCTCACAGATACGCAGTATTTT. Amino acid sequence: CAWSDASGGLTDTQYF.

The J gene is TRBJ2-1, the V gene TRBV9; 10 positions agree with TRBD2. CDR3 length equals 15 residues. The J segment lost 9 bases and the V segment lost 3 bases, leaving 9 bases of the junction unmatched. Per the germline V gene, CDR1 is SGDLS and CDR2 is YYNGEE. CDR3 sequence (DNA): TGTGCCAGCAGCGCTAGCGGGAGTAAAACCAGTGAGCAGTTCTTC. This codes for CASSASGSKTSEQFF.

J is TRBJ2-7 and V is TRBV28; D is ambiguous. This CDR3 contains 16 residues. The V and J ends lost 5 bases and 4 bases respectively, with 21 bases between them. Germline CDR1 reads MDHEN; CDR2 reads SYDVKM. CDR3 sequence: CASSPPRAQTPYEQYF. The CDR3 bases are TGTGCCAGCAGTCCCCCTCGAGCCCAAACTCCTTACGAGCAGTACTTC.

This chain joins TRBV27 and TRBJ1-5; D possibly corresponds to TRBD1 (6 bases). Germline CDR1 reads MNHEY; CDR2 reads SMNVEV (reference sequence). V lost 2 bases to trimming and J lost 3 bases, with 11 bases between them. This CDR3 contains 15 residues. The CDR3 DNA sequence: TGTGCCAGCAGTTTAGGGGGGCAGATCAATCAGCCCCAGCATTTT. This encodes CASSLGGQINQPQHF.

The chain combines TRBV11-2 with TRBJ1-4; maybe TRBD1 (6 bases). The CDR3 contains 16 residues. V gave up 5 bases and J gave up 4 bases, with 17 bases separating them. Germline V gene lookup returns CDR1 SGHAT and CDR2 FQNNGV. CDR3 coding DNA: TGTGCCAGCAGCCCGAAGGGGACAAGGATTAATGAAAAACTGTTTTTT. It specifies CASSPKGTRINEKLFF.